This T cell receptor (beta chain) emerged from a study of blood T cells in healthy people across ages. CDR1 is SGHVS, CDR2 FQNEAQ, per germline. The CDR3 has 18 amino acids. PBMCs, at least 6.5 million per sample, were isolated. With respect to this clonotype: Relative to the germline gene, one junction end is altered; a read error may explain this.

Primers used in a second PCR of roughly 7 to 11 cycles were a sample-barcoded 5' primer and a J-beta primer mix. TCRdb ran MiXCR on the 5' RACE reads and lists one entry per CDR3 protein. The repertoire consists of some 670,000 distinct CDR3 sequences, with around 52% occurring once and the leading ten covering roughly 14%. The rearrangement uses TRBV7-8 and TRBJ2-1; the match to TRBD2 covers 10 bases. Sequenced material: blood. The receptor was isolated from a woman of 80 years or more in good health. The CDR3 sequence is CASSLSAGLASSYSEQFF. Written as DNA, the CDR3 is TGTGCCAGCAGCTTATCCGCGGGACTAGCGAGCTCCTACAGTGAGCAGTTCTTC.